The rows below give T cell receptor beta chains drawn from one sample of a study of cytomegalovirus exposure and HLA in healthy donors. Data came from immunoSEQ multiplex PCR; TCRdb stores just in-frame clones and leaves some out. Here the sample spans roughly 70,000 clones, 75% being singletons. The sample was PBMCs. These receptors all stem from a man in his 70s in good health and CMV-seronegative. Both conserved end residues are part of each CDR3. The D gene is left open where the match is weak. Clone size is shown for a subset of rows, as once, few, many or a class of expanded clone.

DNA	CDR3	D	size	J	V
TGCAGCGTTGACCGGGGAGTTAACTATGGCTACACCTTC	CSVDRGVNYGYTF	NA	few	TRBJ1-2	TRBV29-1
TGTGCCAGCAGTTACTCAGTGACAGGACGGGACGAGCAGTACTTC	CASSYSVTGRDEQYF	NA	NA	TRBJ2-7	TRBV6-5
TGCGCCAGCAGCTTGGAAGGGAGCTATGGCTACACCTTC	CASSLEGSYGYTF	NA	once	TRBJ1-2	TRBV5-1
TGTGCCAGCAGTGAGACTAGGAACGATGAGCAGTTCTTC	CASSETRNDEQFF	NA	NA	TRBJ2-1	TRBV6-6
TGCGCCAGCAGCTCGGGACAGCCATCCTACAATGAGCAGTTCTTC	CASSSGQPSYNEQFF	TRBD1	NA	TRBJ2-1	TRBV5-1
TGTGCCAGTAGTACGCGGACAGTTGGGACTGAAGCTTTCTTT	CASSTRTVGTEAFF	NA	NA	TRBJ1-1	TRBV19
TGCGCCAGCAGCTTGGCCCGGGGTGGTACAGATACGCAGTATTTT	CASSLARGGTDTQYF	NA	NA	TRBJ2-3	TRBV5-1
TGTGCCACCAGCAGAGACAGGGTGACGGTGTATGGCTACACCTTC	CATSRDRVTVYGYTF	NA	NA	TRBJ1-2	TRBV15
TGTGCCAGCAGCCCCGGACAGGGCCCCTCCTACGAGCAGTACTTC	CASSPGQGPSYEQYF	TRBD1	once	TRBJ2-7	TRBV28
TGTGCCAGCAGCACTAAAGCGGGGGGGAGCCCAGATACGCAGTATTTT	CASSTKAGGSPDTQYF	TRBD2	NA	TRBJ2-3	TRBV11-2
TGTGCCAGCAGCAAGAGGCAGGGGGATACGCAGTATTTT	CASSKRQGDTQYF	NA	few	TRBJ2-3	TRBV6-1
TGTGCCAGCAAATGGACTAGCGGGGACCCAGATACGCAGTATTTT	CASKWTSGDPDTQYF	TRBD2	NA	TRBJ2-3	TRBV27
TGCGCCAGCAGTCAGGGGGCCTCCTCCTACAATGAGCAGTTCTTC	CASSQGASSYNEQFF	TRBD1	NA	TRBJ2-1	TRBV10-1
TGCAGTGCTAGTCCCGGGAGTGGCTACACCTTC	CSASPGSGYTF	NA	NA	TRBJ1-2	TRBV20-1
TGTGCCGTCCCCGGGGCTAGCGGGTATTACGAGCAGTACTTC	CAVPGASGYYEQYF	TRBD2	NA	TRBJ2-7	TRBV19
TGTGCCAGCAGCCACCCCCGGGACAGGGGGGAGACCCAGTACTTC	CASSHPRDRGETQYF	TRBD1	NA	TRBJ2-5	TRBV7-9
TGTGCCAGCAGCGTCCAGGATTCACCCCTCCACTTT	CASSVQDSPLHF	NA	NA	TRBJ1-6	TRBV5-4
TGCGCCAGCGGCTTACAGGCTGCGAATGAAAAACTGTTTTTT	CASGLQAANEKLFF	NA	NA	TRBJ1-4	TRBV10-2
TGTGCCAGCTCAACCGGTGCGGTTACCTACGAGCAGTACTTC	CASSTGAVTYEQYF	NA	few	TRBJ2-7	TRBV18
TGTGCCAGCAGTGATTGGGCAGGGGGCTCCTACGAGCAGTACTTC	CASSDWAGGSYEQYF	TRBD1	NA	TRBJ2-7	TRBV6-1
TGTGCCAGCAGTGAAGTGGCTAGCGGCCAAGAGACCCAGTACTTC	CASSEVASGQETQYF	TRBD2	NA	TRBJ2-5	TRBV2
TGTGCCAGCAGCTTAGGCGGTACAGGGAAATACTATGGCTACACCTTC	CASSLGGTGKYYGYTF	NA	NA	TRBJ1-2	TRBV7-2
TGTGCCAGCAGCTCTCCGGGACTAGCTGTTCAGGAGCAGTACTTC	CASSSPGLAVQEQYF	TRBD2	NA	TRBJ2-7	TRBV5-4
TGTGCCAGCTCACCGGGACAGGGTGAAAAACTGTTTTTT	CASSPGQGEKLFF	TRBD1	NA	TRBJ1-4	TRBV18
TGTGCCAGCAGCAAACAGGGATTGATGAACACTGAAGCTTTCTTT	CASSKQGLMNTEAFF	NA	few	TRBJ1-1	TRBV9
TGTGCCAGCTGCCAAAAGGGACAGGGTCAAGGCTACACCTTC	CASCQKGQGQGYTF	TRBD1	NA	TRBJ1-2	TRBV6-5
TGCGCCAGCAGCTTGGCCGGGGGGGTAAATTCACCCCTCCACTTT	CASSLAGGVNSPLHF	NA	once	TRBJ1-6	TRBV5-1
TGTGCCAGTAGTAGGACAGACAATAATGAAAAACTGTTTTTT	CASSRTDNNEKLFF	NA	NA	TRBJ1-4	TRBV19
TGTGCCAGCAGCCTAGGGGACGGGAGGGCCCGTTTCTACGAGCAGTACTTC	CASSLGDGRARFYEQYF	TRBD2	NA	TRBJ2-7	TRBV9
TGTGCCAGCAGCTCTGCGGGGGGGCCGAATGAGCAGTTCTTC	CASSSAGGPNEQFF	TRBD2	NA	TRBJ2-1	TRBV11-2
TGTGCCAGCAGAACGAGACTCGGACAGACCTTGAACACTGAAGCTTTCTTT	CASRTRLGQTLNTEAFF	NA	NA	TRBJ1-1	TRBV28
TGTGCCAGCAGGAGGGAGTACGAGCAGTACTTC	CASRREYEQYF	NA	NA	TRBJ2-7	TRBV2
TGCGCCAGCAGTGGGGCACAGGGTGACACCGGGGAGCTGTTTTTT	CASSGAQGDTGELFF	NA	NA	TRBJ2-2	TRBV10-1
TGTGCCAGCAGCTCCTACACAGGGGAGGAAGAGACCCAGTACTTC	CASSSYTGEEETQYF	NA	NA	TRBJ2-5	TRBV7-2
TGTGCCAGCTCAGAGGGGGCTAATTCACCCCTCCACTTT	CASSEGANSPLHF	TRBD1	NA	TRBJ1-6	TRBV18
TGTGCTAGTGGTTTGGTGAGGACAGGGGGTGAAAAACTGTTTTTT	CASGLVRTGGEKLFF	TRBD1	NA	TRBJ1-4	TRBV12-5